Each of the 17 T cell receptor beta chains below was sequenced from the same sample in a study of cytomegalovirus exposure and HLA in healthy donors. Produced via immunoSEQ multiplex PCR; TCRdb's table is partial and in-frame only. The sample comprises approximately 280,000 clones, approximately 83% of which are singletons, and approximately 1% rests with the top ten. The sequenced sample was PBMCs. These receptors came from a woman between 18 and 30 years old in good health and CMV-seronegative.

The chain joins TRBV19 to TRBJ2-7, with 7 bases aligning to TRBD1. The CDR3 has 13 residues. Germline CDR1 is LNHDA and CDR2 is SQIVND (reference sequence). After removal of 4 bases from V and 6 bases from J, the junction contained 6 bases not matched to a gene. CDR3 sequence reads: CASSSTGDGEQYF. The CDR3 bases are TGTGCCAGTAGTAGTACAGGGGATGGCGAGCAGTACTTC.

V usage is TRBV6-5 and J usage is TRBJ1-1, with TRBD1 matching over 7 bases. This CDR3 has 15 amino acids. The germline CDR1 and CDR2 sequences are MNHEY and SVGAGI. Trimming removed 5 bases from V and 2 bases from J; junction bases left unmatched: 8. The CDR3 protein is CASSNRDRVNTEAFF. CDR3 DNA: TGTGCCAGCAGTAACCGGGACAGAGTTAACACTGAAGCTTTCTTT.

In this sample, this clone turned up a few times. The chain joins TRBV19 to TRBJ1-2; the match to TRBD1 covers 7 bases. There are 17 residues in the CDR3. From germline, CDR1 is LNHDA and CDR2 SQIVND (reference sequence). V lost 2 bases to trimming and J lost 2 bases; unmatched junction nucleotides: 11. The CDR3 bases are TGTGCCAGTAGTATAAGCCCCTCCCTGACAGGGAACTATGGCTACACCTTC. Amino acids: CASSISPSLTGNYGYTF.

The chain carries TRBV30 and TRBJ2-1; possibly TRBD2 for D (5 bases). Trimming stripped 4 bases from V and 0 bases from J, with 7 bases between. In germline, CDR1 is GTSNPN, CDR2 SVGIG (reference sequence). This CDR3 region has 13 residues. DNA of the CDR3: TGTGCCTGGACGGGGAGCTCCTACAATGAGCAGTTCTTC. It specifies CAWTGSSYNEQFF.

The chain employs TRBV27 and TRBJ2-7; the D gene is possibly TRBD1 (5 bases). The ends were cut back, 6 bases at V and 6 bases at J, with 18 bases in the middle. Germline CDR1 is MNHEY and CDR2 is SMNVEV (reference sequence). The CDR3 sequence is 14 residues long. CDR3: CASRTETLGIEQYF. The CDR3 DNA follows: TGTGCCAGCAGGACAGAGACCCTAGGAATCGAGCAGTACTTC.

The chain carries TRBV11-2 and TRBJ1-4, with D unclear. V lost 0 bases and J 8 bases, leaving 13 bases between the germline ends. The CDR3 consists of 15 residues. The germline V gene has CDR1 SGHAT and CDR2 FQNNGV. The CDR3 nucleotides are TGTGCCAGCAGCTTAGAATCCTCTTACAGAGAAAAACTGTTTTTT. Translating gives CASSLESSYREKLFF.

The J gene is TRBJ2-4, the V gene TRBV6-5; no reliable D call. The CDR3 is made up of 11 amino acids. Germline CDR1 reads MNHEY; CDR2 reads SVGAGI. With 7 bases removed from V and 4 bases from J, the gap between germline ends came to 5 bases. This CDR3 reads CASTQKNIQYF. DNA of the CDR3: TGTGCCAGCACCCAAAAAAACATTCAGTACTTC.

The genes are TRBV5-1 and TRBJ2-3, with a tentative D call TRBD1 (6 bases). CDR1 and CDR2 (germline): SGHRS, YFSETQ. The ends were cut back, 0 bases at V and 6 bases at J, with 17 bases in the middle. The CDR3 is 16 residues long. The DNA of the CDR3 is TGCGCCAGCAGCTTGGGGGTGGGGACACCGGCCGATACGCAGTATTTT. Translation: CASSLGVGTPADTQYF.

The chain has TRBV2 and TRBJ1-4; D not certain. From germline, CDR1 is SNHLY and CDR2 FYNNEI. V lost 7 bases and J lost 5, with 11 bases in between. The length of the CDR3 is 13 residues. Here the CDR3 reads CASKYILNEKLFF. Written as DNA, the CDR3 is TGTGCCAGCAAGTACATACTAAATGAAAAACTGTTTTTT.

This sequence joins TRBV9 and TRBJ1-6; D is undetermined. Germline V gene sequence: CDR1 SGDLS, CDR2 YYNGEE. The V and J ends lost 0 bases and 8 bases respectively, with 3 bases between them. The CDR3 length is 12 residues. The CDR3 protein is CASSVADSPLHF. The DNA for the CDR3 is TGTGCCAGCAGCGTAGCGGATTCACCCCTCCACTTT.

The chain employs TRBV2 and TRBJ1-2; 8 nucleotides line up with TRBD1. The J segment lost 4 bases and the V segment lost 4 bases, leaving 5 bases of the junction unmatched. CDR3 length: 14 residues. Germline V CDR1 and CDR2: SNHLY, FYNNEI. CDR3 residues: CASSGQGALYGYTF. Here the CDR3 DNA reads TGTGCCAGCAGTGGCCAGGGGGCCCTCTATGGCTACACCTTC. Drawing the rest from reference TRBV2 and TRBJ1-2, the complete variable domain is EPEVTQTPSHQVTQMGQEVILRCVPISNHLYFYWYRQILGQKVEFLVSFYNNEISEKSEIFDDQFSVERPDGSNFTLKIRSTKLEDSAMYFCASSGQGALYGYTFGSGTRLTVV.

The chain recombines TRBV4-1 with TRBJ1-1; D ambiguous. Germline CDR1 is MGHRA and CDR2 is YSYEKL. The V end lost 4 bases, the J end lost 1 base, and 10 bases lay between the germline ends. The CDR3 runs to 14 residues. The CDR3 nucleotides are TGCGCCAGCAGCCCTCGGGTCTGGAACACTGAAGCTTTCTTT. Amino acid sequence: CASSPRVWNTEAFF.

This clone was seen a few times. The J gene is TRBJ1-1, the V gene TRBV15, with D unclear. There are 13 residues in the CDR3. Trimming removed 1 base from V and 3 bases from J, with 6 bases in between. Germline values: CDR1 LNHNV, CDR2 YYDKDF (reference sequence). The CDR3 DNA follows: TGTGCCACCAGCAGAGCAGATTACACTGAAGCTTTCTTT. Residues: CATSRADYTEAFF.

The CDR3 region has the DNA TGTGCCAGCAAGACCACGGGACAGGGTTCGGCCGAGCAGTACTTC. Its translation is CASKTTGQGSAEQYF. The V and J genes are TRBV7-8 and TRBJ2-7, with TRBD1 identical over 9 bases. The germline V gene encodes CDR1 SGHVS and CDR2 FQNEAQ. The V segment lost 7 bases and the J segment 6 bases; nucleotides outside the gene matches: 13. The CDR3 has 15 residues.

This chain uses TRBV30 with TRBJ2-7; 11 nucleotides match TRBD2. The CDR3 contains 14 residues. Germline V gene data show CDR1 as GTSNPN and CDR2 as SVGIG (reference sequence). J gave up 3 bases and V 6 bases, and 7 bases lay outside the gene matches. The chain's CDR3 is CACPKTSGSYEQYF. CDR3 nucleotides: TGTGCCTGCCCCAAAACTAGCGGGAGCTACGAGCAGTACTTC. Full variable domain (rest looked up from reference TRBV30 and TRBJ2-7): SQTIHQWPATLVQPVGSPLSLECTVEGTSNPNLYWYRQAAGRGLQLLFYSVGIGQISSEVPQNLSASRPQDRQFILSSKKLLLSDSGFYLCACPKTSGSYEQYFGPGTRLTVT.

The rearrangement links TRBV6-5 to TRBJ2-4; D is perhaps TRBD1 (6 bases). This CDR3 spans 15 amino acids. Trimming took off 7 bases at V and 6 bases at J, with 19 bases between the two ends. Germline CDR1 MNHEY, CDR2 SVGAGI. The CDR3, as DNA: TGTGCCAGCAAGAAACACGGACAGAAAGGAAACATTCAGTACTTC. Its protein product is CASKKHGQKGNIQYF.

The chain couples TRBV6-5 to TRBJ1-3; D unclear. The CDR3 covers 12 residues. V shed 7 bases and J shed 2 bases, with 6 bases lying between them. Looked up from germline, CDR1 is MNHEY and CDR2 is SVGAGI. CDR3 region: CASKAPGNTIYF. As DNA, the CDR3 is TGTGCCAGCAAAGCCCCTGGAAACACCATATATTTT.